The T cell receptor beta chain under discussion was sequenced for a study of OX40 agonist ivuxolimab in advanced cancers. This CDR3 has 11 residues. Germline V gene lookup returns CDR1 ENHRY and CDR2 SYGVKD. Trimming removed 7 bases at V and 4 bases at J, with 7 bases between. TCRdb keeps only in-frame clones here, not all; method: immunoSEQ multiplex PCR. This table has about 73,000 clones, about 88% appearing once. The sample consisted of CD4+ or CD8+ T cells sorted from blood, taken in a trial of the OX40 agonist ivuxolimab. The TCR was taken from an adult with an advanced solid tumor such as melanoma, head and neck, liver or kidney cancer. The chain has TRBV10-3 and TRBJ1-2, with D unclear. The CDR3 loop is CAIKSVYGYTF. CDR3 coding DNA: TGTGCCATCAAATCCGTCTATGGCTACACCTTC.